The present TCR beta chain was sequenced within a study of blood T cell repertoires in COVID-19. Study-wide background: Some COVID-19 samples were acute and others convalescent; all came from the United States, Italy and Spain. T cells, B-cell-depleted T cells, or PBMCs provided the cDNA or gDNA that served as material.

Source study methods: Reference gene primers were amplified, and this amplification served to estimate nucleated cell counts. Sequenced by immunoSEQ multiplex PCR; TCRdb stores in-frame clones only, minus some. That table furnishes V, J and clone size, whereas the DNA furnished D and trimming. Of 70,000 or so clones detected, approximately 78% appear once; the ten largest clones hold about a sixth. The sample comprised peripheral blood. This clonotype was obtained from a human donor in a cohort sampled during active COVID-19.

In DNA, the CDR3 is TGTGCCTGGAGTCGGTTTACGGGAGACTTGTTAGCGCGCGCAGGAGATACGCAGTATTTT. Its translation is CAWSRFTGDLLARAGDTQYF. The rearrangement links TRBV30 to TRBJ2-3; the D gene is possibly TRBD2 (6 bases). The CDR3 is 20 residues long. Deletions cut 2 bases from V and 5 bases from J, with 32 bases between. Germline loops: CDR1 GTSNPN, CDR2 SVGIG (reference sequence). Complete variable domain (other parts from reference TRBV30 and TRBJ2-3): SQTIHQWPATLVQPVGSPLSLECTVEGTSNPNLYWYRQAAGRGLQLLFYSVGIGQISSEVPQNLSASRPQDRQFILSSKKLLLSDSGFYLCAWSRFTGDLLARAGDTQYFGPGTRLTVL.